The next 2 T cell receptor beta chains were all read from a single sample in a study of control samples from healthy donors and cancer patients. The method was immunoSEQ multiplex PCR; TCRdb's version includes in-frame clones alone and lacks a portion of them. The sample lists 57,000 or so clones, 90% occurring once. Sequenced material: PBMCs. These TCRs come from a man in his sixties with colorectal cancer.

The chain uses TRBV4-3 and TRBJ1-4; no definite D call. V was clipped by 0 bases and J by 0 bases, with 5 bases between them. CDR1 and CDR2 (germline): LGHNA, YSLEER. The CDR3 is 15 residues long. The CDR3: CASSQDSATNEKLFF. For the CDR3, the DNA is TGCGCCAGCAGCCAAGATTCAGCAACTAATGAAAAACTGTTTTTT.

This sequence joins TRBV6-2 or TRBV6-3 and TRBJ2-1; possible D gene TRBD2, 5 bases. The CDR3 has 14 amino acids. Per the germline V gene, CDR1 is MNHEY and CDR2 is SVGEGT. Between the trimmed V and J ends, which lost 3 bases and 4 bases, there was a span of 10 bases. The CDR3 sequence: CASSYGGEYNEQFF. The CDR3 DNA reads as TGTGCCAGCAGTTATGGTGGGGAGTACAATGAGCAGTTCTTC.